The 6 T cell receptor beta chains given below trace back to one sample, sequenced in a study of shared clonotypes between healthy human individuals. Naive CD8 isolation took CD45RO-negative cells positively selected for CCR7 and excluded terminally differentiated effector memory CD45RA+ cells. Clones were sequenced by immunoSEQ multiplex PCR, and TCRdb holds only the in-frame ones, with some missing. The sample carries about 2 million clones, approximately 95% recorded once. The source material was naive CD8+ T cells sorted from blood. The source of these receptors is a man between 18 and 29 years old in good health.

This chain joins TRBV28 and TRBJ2-6; D not resolved. The CDR3 is 13 amino acids. Germline-derived CDR1 and CDR2 are MDHEN and SYDVKM. Trimming cost V 8 bases and J 4 bases, with 9 bases left between them. DNA of the CDR3: TGTGCCAGCGTCCCTCTGGGGGCCAACGTCCTGACTTTC. As protein: CASVPLGANVLTF.

This sequence joins TRBV10-3 and TRBJ1-1, with TRBD1 as a possible D gene (5 bases). This CDR3 comprises 12 residues. Germline V gene data show CDR1 as ENHRY and CDR2 as SYGVKD. V lost 4 bases and J 6 bases, leaving 9 bases between the germline ends. The CDR3 loop is CAISGGVAEAFF. DNA for the CDR3: TGTGCCATCAGTGGAGGGGTTGCTGAAGCTTTCTTT.

This clone was found once. CDR3 bases: TGTGCCAGTAGTATTTTCTTTGGGGACGGACGAGAAGCTTTCTTT. This sequence encodes CASSIFFGDGREAFF. This chain joins TRBV19 and TRBJ1-1, with D perhaps matching TRBD1 (5 bases). CDR1 is LNHDA, CDR2 SQIVND, per germline (reference sequence). The CDR3 length is 15 residues. V was clipped by 3 bases and J by 8 bases, with 19 bases between them.

A remark on this clone: This specimen includes other DNA sequences encoding the same CDR3. V and J are TRBV5-1 and TRBJ2-7, with D hard to call. V lost 0 bases to trimming and J lost 7 bases, with 5 bases between them. The CDR3 is made up of 11 amino acids. The germline V gene encodes CDR1 SGHRS and CDR2 YFSETQ. DNA of the CDR3: TGCGCCAGCAGCTTGGGGCAGGAGCAGTACTTC. Translating gives CASSLGQEQYF.

The chain has TRBV11-2 and TRBJ1-4; no clear D gene. There are 11 residues in the CDR3. V was shortened by 5 bases and J by 8 bases, with 6 bases between the two germline ends. Germline V gene sequence: CDR1 SGHAT, CDR2 FQNNGV. DNA for the CDR3: TGTGCCAGCAGCCTCAGAGAAAAACTGTTTTTT. Protein: CASSLREKLFF. The full variable domain, with the rest looked up from reference TRBV11-2 and TRBJ1-4, is EAGVAQSPRYKIIEKRQSVAFWCNPISGHATLYWYQQILGQGPKLLIQFQNNGVVDDSQLPKDRFSAERLKGVDSTLKIQPAKLEDSAVYLCASSLREKLFFGSGTQLSVL.

The V gene is TRBV7-9, the J gene TRBJ2-2; D gene uncertain. Between the trimmed V and J ends, which lost 6 bases and 8 bases, there was a span of 22 bases. Germline lookup yields CDR1 SEHNR and CDR2 FQNEAQ (reference sequence). The CDR3 contains 16 residues. The CDR3 here is CASSFLDDHRTGELFF. In DNA form, the CDR3 reads TGTGCCAGCAGTTTCTTGGACGATCACCGTACGGGGGAGCTGTTTTTT.